This T cell receptor beta chain was identified in a study of blood T cell repertoires in COVID-19. Background on the study: Material from acute and convalescent COVID-19 was sourced from the United States, Italy and Spain. Sample material is recorded as cDNA or gDNA derived from T cells, B-cell-depleted T cells, or PBMCs.

Original analysis: Reference gene primers were amplified, and this amplification served to estimate nucleated cell counts. Sequencing used immunoSEQ multiplex PCR; TCRdb keeps in-frame clones, though not all of them. V and J calls and clone size are copied from that table; D and trimming were computed from the DNA. The table lists 120,000 or so clones, more than 75% of them singletons. Germline loops: CDR1 SGHRS, CDR2 YFSETQ. CDR3 size: 15 residues. Deletions cut 0 bases from V and 2 bases from J, with 12 bases between. The sample was peripheral blood. The V gene is TRBV5-1, the J gene TRBJ2-7, with a weak D call TRBD2 (6 bases). The clonotype comes from a woman in her forties or fifties with acute or convalescent COVID-19. The CDR3: CASSLVGGDTYEQYF. The CDR3 bases are TGCGCCAGCAGCTTGGTCGGCGGGGATACCTACGAGCAGTACTTC. Based on the CDR3 plus reference TRBV5-1 and TRBJ2-7, the full variable domain is KAGVTQTPRYLIKTRGQQVTLSCSPISGHRSVSWYQQTPGQGLQFLFEYFSETQRNKGNFPGRFSGRQFSNSRSEMNVSTLELGDSALYLCASSLVGGDTYEQYFGPGTRLTVT.